This T cell receptor (beta chain) emerged from a study of post-analysis software for immune sequencing data (dated by TCRdb to 2014 to 2015). In the study overall: Relapsing-remitting, secondary progressive and progressive-relapsing multiple sclerosis were recorded as disease courses, and subtype annotation was lacking for some patients. A subset of samples was prepared in parallel using single-end sample barcoding, then pooled and co-amplified after Illumina adapter ligation. Patient repertoires were compared against roughly 12 previously published healthy control repertoires from donors aged about 6 to 25 years.

To demonstrate the VDJtools post-analysis software, TCR beta repertoires were profiled from the peripheral blood of about 13 young patients with multiple sclerosis. The multiple sclerosis patients were children and adolescents ranging in age from 6 to 15 years. Results and caveats for the whole study, not just this receptor: Normalized Chao1 diversity was significantly lower in multiple sclerosis patients than controls, suggesting substantial peripheral T-cell clonal expansion. Strong co-clustering of samples prepared in the same batch was shown by direct clustering with F measure, prompting a batch-effect correction. The control group was slightly older than the multiple sclerosis patient group. A handful of TRBV segments, including TRBV5-6, TRBV5-1 and TRBV20-1, were significantly more frequent in patients than controls.

Libraries were prepared through PCR. Sequenced on an Illumina HiSeq 2500. To reduce PCR and sequencing biases, unique molecular identifiers were built into the TCR beta cDNA libraries. Approximately 500,000 cDNA molecules were obtained per 1 to 10 million input T cells, so each molecule approximated one T cell. Patient libraries were prepared and sequenced with the same protocol used for the earlier healthy control dataset. Within a given batch, samples were prepared together, multiplexed and sequenced on the same HiSeq lane. As for how the authors treated the data: Raw barcoded reads were processed with MIGEC, discarding single-read molecular identifier groups before consensus assembly and CDR3 extraction. Clonotype tables were post-analysed with VDJtools, and diversity was normalized by down-sampling all datasets to the smallest sample size. To correct batch-related cross-sample contamination, repertoire overlap clustering matched CDR3 amino acid sequences but not nucleotide sequences. TCRdb applied fastp at Q25 and MiXCR to the public reads, then kept only in-frame beta chains. Under each unique CDR3 protein, matching rows form one entry showing the most common genes and DNA. In this record, the V and J calls reflect TCRdb's handling and not the investigators' own analysis. Across this sample there are about 460,000 distinct CDR3 sequences, with over 35% seen only once. The ten biggest clones cover 9.5% to 13% of the sample.

This clonotype showed up just a few times. Its antigen specificity is not known. No much larger clone exists at a distance of one base, and base qualities are not known. The CDR3 holds 16 amino acids from the cysteine to the phenylalanine. This entry keeps only the CDR3 DNA: 48 bases, framed from base 1. CDR1 and CDR2 (SGDLS, YYNGEE) derive from the germline V gene. Trimming removed 4 bases from V and 7 bases from J; the gene matches leave 10 bases unexplained. Here the chain combines TRBV9 and TRBJ2-7; TRBD2 matches 14 bases in the middle. Material: blood. The clonotype comes from a girl aged 5-17 years with multiple sclerosis. The sequence in DNA is TGTGCCAGCAGCCACCCCCAGGGACTAGCGGGAGATGAGCAGTACTTC. This is translated as CASSHPQGLAGDEQYF.